This T cell receptor (beta chain) was observed in a study of identical twins. TCRdb processed the 5' RACE reads anew with MiXCR; each CDR3 protein has one entry. The sample consists of around 290,000 distinct CDR3 sequences, over 8.5% of them appearing once. This clonotype was seen more than once but under ten times. What it binds is unknown. Whole-study results and caveats: The presence of invariant MAIT and iNKT cells could partly confound analyses of zero-insertion sequences. In beta out-of-frame sequences, the excess sharing between twins was weaker. Cord blood beta clonotypes present at high abundance carried fewer insertions; no such pattern appeared in memory repertoires.

These data also featured in a second study, about yellow fever vaccine responses in identical twins.

The TCR comes from a woman aged 18-35 years in good health. Sequencing was performed on CD8+ T cells sorted from blood.

CDR3 region: CASSLALQYNEQFF. The CDR3 coding sequence is TGTGCCAGCAGCTTAGCTCTACAATACAATGAGCAGTTCTTC. This chain links TRBV7-9 with TRBJ2-1; D remains unclear. V was shortened by 0 bases and J by 4 bases, with 7 bases between the two germline ends. Germline loops: CDR1 SEHNR, CDR2 FQNEAQ (reference sequence). This CDR3 region has 14 residues.